This T cell receptor beta chain comes out of a study of OX40 agonist ivuxolimab in advanced cancers. The overall study: Hepatocellular carcinoma, melanoma, renal cell or head and neck cancer affected the dose-escalation patients.

With autoimmune disease history or systemic immunosuppression, patients were excluded. Study observations and caveats: Antigen specificity was not determined for the expanded peripheral T cells.

Comments on this clone: Its antigen is currently unknown.

Generated by immunoSEQ multiplex PCR, the TCRdb table keeps only in-frame clones and is missing some. This table holds 30,000 to 35,000 clones, around 87% found once. The sequence was obtained from an adult with an advanced solid tumor such as melanoma, head and neck, liver or kidney cancer. Material: CD4+ or CD8+ T cells sorted from blood, obtained in a trial of the OX40 agonist ivuxolimab.

The CDR3 DNA reads TGTGCCAGCAGTGCAGCCTACGAGCAGTACTTC. It translates to CASSAAYEQYF. This chain links TRBV6-5 with TRBJ2-7; no clear D. The germline V and J ends were trimmed by 5 bases and 2 bases, with 4 bases remaining between them. CDR3 length: 11 amino acids. Germline CDR1 reads MNHEY; CDR2 reads SVGAGI.